Sequencing of this T cell receptor beta chain was carried out in a study of post-analysis software for immune sequencing data. The study, taken as a whole, reports: Multiple sclerosis patients had significantly lower normalized Chao1 diversity than controls. TRBV5-6, TRBV5-1 and TRBV20-1 were among a few TRBV segments more frequent in patients than controls.

Researchers reported that TCR beta cDNA libraries carried unique molecular identifiers. Via MiXCR, TCRdb re-called the PCR reads, giving one row per CDR3 protein. The table includes 820,000 or so distinct CDR3 sequences, approximately 53% detected once. CDR3 size: 15 residues. CDR1 and CDR2 (germline): MNHNY, SVGAGI (reference sequence). V shed 6 bases and J shed 6 bases, with 18 bases lying between them. On this clonotype itself: What it binds is not known.

The TCR originated in a girl under 18 with multiple sclerosis. What was sequenced was blood. The V gene is TRBV6-6, the J gene TRBJ1-5; D not resolved. CDR3 DNA: TGTGCCAGCAGGTCTCCGTCCGGTACCAGTCAGCCCCAGCATTTT. Translating it yields CASRSPSGTSQPQHF.